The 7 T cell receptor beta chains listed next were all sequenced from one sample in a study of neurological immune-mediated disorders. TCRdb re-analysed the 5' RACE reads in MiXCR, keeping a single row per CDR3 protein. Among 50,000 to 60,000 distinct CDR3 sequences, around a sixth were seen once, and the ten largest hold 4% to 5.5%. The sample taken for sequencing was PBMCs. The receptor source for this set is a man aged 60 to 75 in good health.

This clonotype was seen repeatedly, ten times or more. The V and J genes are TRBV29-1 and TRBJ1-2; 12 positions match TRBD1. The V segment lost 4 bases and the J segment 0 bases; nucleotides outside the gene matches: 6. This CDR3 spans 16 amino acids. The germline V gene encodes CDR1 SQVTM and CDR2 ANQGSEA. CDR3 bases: TGCAGCGTTGTGGGACAGGGGGCATTAGCTAACTATGGCTACACCTTC. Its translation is CSVVGQGALANYGYTF.

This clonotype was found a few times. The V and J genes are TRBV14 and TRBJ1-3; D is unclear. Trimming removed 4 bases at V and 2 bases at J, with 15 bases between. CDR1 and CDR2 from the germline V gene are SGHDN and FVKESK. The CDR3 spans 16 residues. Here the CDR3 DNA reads TGTGCCAGCAGCCTCAGAGGAGGACGGACTGGAAACACCATATATTTT. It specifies CASSLRGGRTGNTIYF.

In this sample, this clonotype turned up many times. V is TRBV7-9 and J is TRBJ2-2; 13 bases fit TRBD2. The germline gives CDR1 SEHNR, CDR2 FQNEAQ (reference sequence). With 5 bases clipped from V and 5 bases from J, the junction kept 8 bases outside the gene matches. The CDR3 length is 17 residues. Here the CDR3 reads CASSNSGLAGRTGELFF. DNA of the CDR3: TGTGCCAGCAGCAATTCGGGACTAGCGGGAAGAACCGGGGAGCTGTTTTTT.

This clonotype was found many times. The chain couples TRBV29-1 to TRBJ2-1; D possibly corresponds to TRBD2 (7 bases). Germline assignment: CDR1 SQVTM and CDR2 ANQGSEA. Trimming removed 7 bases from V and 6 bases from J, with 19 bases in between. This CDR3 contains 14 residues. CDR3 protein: CSALGGGLGNEQFF. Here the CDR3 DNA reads TGCAGCGCGTTGGGGGGGGGGCTCGGCAATGAGCAGTTCTTC.

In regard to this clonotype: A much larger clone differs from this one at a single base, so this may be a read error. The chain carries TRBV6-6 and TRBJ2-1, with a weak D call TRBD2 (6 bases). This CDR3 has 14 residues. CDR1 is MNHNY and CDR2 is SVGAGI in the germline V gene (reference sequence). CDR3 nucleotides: TGTGTCAGCCGGGGGATCAGCTCCTACAATGAGCAGTTCTTC. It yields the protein CVSRGISSYNEQFF.

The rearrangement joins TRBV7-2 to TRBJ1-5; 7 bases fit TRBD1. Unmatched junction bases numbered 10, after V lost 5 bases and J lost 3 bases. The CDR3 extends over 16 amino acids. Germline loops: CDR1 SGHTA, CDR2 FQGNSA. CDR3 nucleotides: TGTGCCAGCAGCCTCCTTCCGGGACAGTTCAATCAGCCCCAGCATTTT. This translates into CASSLLPGQFNQPQHF.

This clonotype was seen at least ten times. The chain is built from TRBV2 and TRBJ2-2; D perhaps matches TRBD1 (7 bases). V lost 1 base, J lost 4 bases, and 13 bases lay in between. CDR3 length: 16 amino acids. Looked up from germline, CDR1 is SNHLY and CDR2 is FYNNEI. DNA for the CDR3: TGTGCCAGCAGTGAAGAGGAGGGGGCCTTCACCGGGGAGCTGTTTTTT. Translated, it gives CASSEEEGAFTGELFF.